What follows are 2 T cell receptor beta chains derived from one specimen sequenced in a study of PD-L1 blockade in urothelial cancer. The repertoire was sequenced with immunoSEQ multiplex PCR; TCRdb's copy has only in-frame clones and lacks some. The sample contains under 45,000 clones, 70% to 85% of which appear only once. Material: PBMCs, obtained around atezolizumab (anti-PD-L1) treatment. The source of these receptors is a man aged 55 to 70 with urothelial cancer.

The chain combines TRBV7-7 with TRBJ2-1; 11 bases map to TRBD2. CDR3 length: 15 amino acids. After removal of 4 bases from V and 6 bases from J, the junction contained 5 bases not matched to a gene. The V gene's germline CDR1 is SSHAT and CDR2 FNYEAQ (reference sequence). The DNA of the CDR3 is TGTGCCAGCAGCTCCTTAGCGGGGGGGCGCAATGAGCAGTTCTTC. It is translated as CASSSLAGGRNEQFF. The full variable domain, in which reference TRBV7-7 and TRBJ2-1 provide the parts outside the CDR3, is GAGVSQSPRYKVTKRGQDVTLRCDPISSHATLYWYQQALGQGPEFLTYFNYEAQPDKSGLPSDRFSAERPEGSISTLTIQRTEQRDSAMYRCASSSLAGGRNEQFFGPGTRLTVL.

The chain links TRBV10-3 to TRBJ1-4, with D hard to call. The V gene's germline CDR1 is ENHRY and CDR2 SYGVKD. There are 13 residues in the CDR3. The germline V and J ends were trimmed by 3 bases and 8 bases, with 10 bases remaining between them. CDR3 amino acids: CAISDDTREKLFF. The CDR3 DNA is TGTGCCATCAGTGACGACACTCGAGAAAAACTGTTTTTT.